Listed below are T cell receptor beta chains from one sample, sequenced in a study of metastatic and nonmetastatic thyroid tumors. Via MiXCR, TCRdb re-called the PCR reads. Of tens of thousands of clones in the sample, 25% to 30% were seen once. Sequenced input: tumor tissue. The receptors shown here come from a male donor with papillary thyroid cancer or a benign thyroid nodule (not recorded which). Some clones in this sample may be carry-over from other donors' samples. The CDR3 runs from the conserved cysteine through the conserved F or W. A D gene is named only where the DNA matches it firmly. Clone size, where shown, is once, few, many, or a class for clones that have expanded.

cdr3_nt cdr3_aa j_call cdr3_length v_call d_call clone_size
TGTGCCAGCAGTTCCCGTACGGGCTACAATGAGCAGTTCTTC CASSSRTGYNEQFF TRBJ2-1 14 TRBV11-2 NA NA
TGTGCCAGCAGTTTTAGCCCGGGTAATGAAAAACTGTTTTTT CASSFSPGNEKLFF TRBJ1-4 14 TRBV12-3/TRBV12-4 NA NA
TGCGCCAGCAGCCCGATAACGGGACTAGCGGGAGAGCAGTACTTC CASSPITGLAGEQYF TRBJ2-7 15 TRBV4-1 TRBD2 NA
TGCAGTGCCACGCCGGGGCTTCACTACGAGCAGTACTTC CSATPGLHYEQYF TRBJ2-7 13 TRBV20-1 NA medium-sized
TGCGCCTGGAGCGAAGGGAGGGAGTATCAGCCCCAGCATTTT CAWSEGREYQPQHF TRBJ1-5 14 TRBV30 NA NA
TGTGCCAGCAGCTTAGGAGGGCCAGCGATGTACGAGCAGTACTTC CASSLGGPAMYEQYF TRBJ2-7 15 TRBV7-9 NA once
TGTGCCAGCAGCCCCCAGCACCAGAGCACAGATACGCAGTATTTT CASSPQHQSTDTQYF TRBJ2-3 15 TRBV11-2 NA few
TGTGCCAGCATTACAGGGGGCGCTTCGACCTCTGGAAACACCATATATTTT CASITGGASTSGNTIYF TRBJ1-3 17 TRBV6-5 TRBD1 few
TGTGCCAGCATCAGGGAGGCGAGTAATGAAAAACTGTTTTTT CASIREASNEKLFF TRBJ1-4 14 TRBV6-1 NA few
TGCAGTGCTAGACCAAACCCTTCTAGCGGGCCCTCGACCTACGAGCAGTACTTC CSARPNPSSGPSTYEQYF TRBJ2-7 18 TRBV20-1 TRBD2 NA
TGTGCCAGCAGCGCCACGAACTATGGCTACACCTTC CASSATNYGYTF TRBJ1-2 12 TRBV9 NA few
TGTGCCAGCAGCTTAAGGGGGACGGAGATGCAGTACTTC CASSLRGTEMQYF TRBJ2-7 13 TRBV7-8 NA NA
TGCAGTGCTAGAGATCTTCGACAGGGCCATAATTCACCCCTCCACTTT CSARDLRQGHNSPLHF TRBJ1-6 16 TRBV20-1 TRBD1 medium-sized
TGTGCCTGGACTACCCTCGGGGCCTCAGATACGCAGTATTTT CAWTTLGASDTQYF TRBJ2-3 14 TRBV30 NA NA
TGCAGTGCTAGAGATCTAGCGGGAGACACCGGGGAGCTGTTTTTT CSARDLAGDTGELFF TRBJ2-2 15 TRBV20-1 TRBD2 NA
TGCGCCAGCACCTTGGCGGGACAGCAACAAGAGACCCAGTACTTC CASTLAGQQQETQYF TRBJ2-5 15 TRBV5-1 NA many
TGCAGTGCTAGGAATCCGGGACAGCAACGAAATACGCAGTATTTT CSARNPGQQRNTQYF TRBJ2-3 15 TRBV20-1 TRBD1 NA
TGTGCCACCAGTGATCCCCCGCGAGCTGCGCGGGTTAAAACCGGGGAGCTGTTTTTT CATSDPPRAARVKTGELFF TRBJ2-2 19 TRBV24-1 NA medium-sized
TGTGCCAGCAGCCAAGGGGTAGCCGGAGGGCCTGGAAACACCATATATTTT CASSQGVAGGPGNTIYF TRBJ1-3 17 TRBV4-2 NA many
TGTGCCAGCAGCTTAACCGGGGGAGTTCGGGGAAACACCATATATTTT CASSLTGGVRGNTIYF TRBJ1-3 16 TRBV11-2 NA NA
TGTGCCAGCAGTGTCAGCGGTTCCAACTCCTACAATGAGCAGTTCTTC CASSVSGSNSYNEQFF TRBJ2-1 16 TRBV6-1 NA few
TGCAGTGCTAGAGTTAGTTGGACTGAAGCTTTCTTT CSARVSWTEAFF TRBJ1-1 12 TRBV20-1 NA NA
TGTGCCAGCATCGCCGGTTTCGAGGGAGATGGCTACACCTTC CASIAGFEGDGYTF TRBJ1-2 14 TRBV2 NA NA
TGTGCCAGCAGCCCAGGACAGGGGCTTTATACGTACACTGAAGCTTTCTTT CASSPGQGLYTYTEAFF TRBJ1-1 17 TRBV4-2 TRBD1 many
TGCGCCAGCAGCTTGGATCTAGCGAACACCGGGGAGCTGTTTTTT CASSLDLANTGELFF TRBJ2-2 15 TRBV5-1 NA NA
TGTGCCAGCAGCTTTGGGCCAGTCAGAACCGGGGAGCTGTTTTTT CASSFGPVRTGELFF TRBJ2-2 15 TRBV7-2 NA NA
TGCGCCAGCAGCTTGGATACAGGGAGGGGCTACACCTTC CASSLDTGRGYTF TRBJ1-2 13 TRBV5-1 NA many
TGTGCCAGCTCACTACAGGATCTGAACACTGAAGCTTTCTTT CASSLQDLNTEAFF TRBJ1-1 14 TRBV18 NA many
TGTGCCAGCAGCCAAGATACGGGGACCTATGGCTACACCTTC CASSQDTGTYGYTF TRBJ1-2 14 TRBV3-1 NA once
TGTGCCAGCAGCACCCTGACAGGGCGCTCCTACGAGCAGTACTTC CASSTLTGRSYEQYF TRBJ2-7 15 TRBV3-1 TRBD1 many
TGCAGTGCTGTAAGCGCTCGGGGGCGACTAGGGTACGAGCAGTACTTC CSAVSARGRLGYEQYF TRBJ2-7 16 TRBV20-1 NA NA
TGTGCCAGCTCACCGGGACTAGCAGAAGAGACCCAGTACTTC CASSPGLAEETQYF TRBJ2-5 14 TRBV18 TRBD2 medium-sized
TGTGCCAGCAGCCAGGAGGGCTATGGCTACACCTTC CASSQEGYGYTF TRBJ1-2 12 TRBV16 NA many
TGTGCCAGCAGCCAAGAGGGACAGGCAAGTGAAAAACTGTTTTTT CASSQEGQASEKLFF TRBJ1-4 15 TRBV3-1 TRBD1 many
TGTGCCAGCAGCTTGGGTTGGGGGTCGGGACAGCCCCAGCATTTT CASSLGWGSGQPQHF TRBJ1-5 15 TRBV5-4 NA NA
TGTGCCAGCAGTCGAACCGGGACAAGAAACTATGGCTACACCTTC CASSRTGTRNYGYTF TRBJ1-2 15 TRBV6-2/TRBV6-3 NA few
TGTGCCAGCAGCCTTCTCTTAAGCTCCTACGAGCAGTACTTC CASSLLLSSYEQYF TRBJ2-7 14 TRBV3-1 NA many